These T cell receptor beta chains were read from a single sample in a study of CD8 T cells in ankylosing spondylitis. TCRdb re-analysed the 5' RACE reads in MiXCR, keeping a single row per CDR3 protein. The sample has roughly 260,000 distinct CDR3 sequences; 20% are singletons. The sample consisted of blood, either unsorted or a sorted T cell fraction (not recorded which). The source is a male donor with ankylosing spondylitis or in good health (not recorded which). Both conserved end residues are part of each CDR3. The D gene is left open where the match is weak. Size tells how often a clone was seen (once, few, many) or the class of an expanded clone, and some rows leave it out.

>few|TRBV28|TRBD1|TRBJ1-5
CASSSTGDSSNQPQHF
TGTGCCAGCAGTTCTACAGGGGATTCTAGCAATCAGCCCCAGCATTTT
>few|TRBV4-2|.|TRBJ1-3
CASSQVGSSGNTIYF
TGTGCCAGCAGCCAAGTGGGGAGCTCTGGAAACACCATATATTTT
>few|TRBV5-6|TRBD2|TRBJ2-1
CASSSSGSNYNEQFF
TGTGCCAGCAGCTCCAGCGGGAGTAACTACAATGAGCAGTTCTTC
>.|TRBV29-1|.|TRBJ2-1
CSVSSTGHRFF
TGCAGCGTTAGTTCCACGGGGCACCGGTTCTTC
>.|TRBV12-3/TRBV12-4|.|TRBJ1-2
CASSWGAYGYTF
TGTGCCAGCAGTTGGGGAGCGTATGGCTACACCTTC
>.|TRBV10-3|.|TRBJ2-5
CAISEWETQYF
TGTGCCATCAGTGAATGGGAGACCCAGTACTTC
>few|TRBV12-3/TRBV12-4|TRBD2|TRBJ2-3
CASSFKSGGADTQYF
TGTGCCAGCAGTTTTAAATCGGGGGGTGCAGATACGCAGTATTTT
>few|TRBV2|.|TRBJ1-2
CAIRTVLWGYTF
TGTGCCATAAGGACAGTCCTCTGGGGCTACACCTTC
>few|TRBV20-1|.|TRBJ2-2
CSAREVAPTGELFF
TGCAGTGCTAGAGAGGTAGCCCCAACCGGGGAGCTGTTTTTT
>few|TRBV20-1|.|TRBJ2-5
CSASVQETQYF
TGCAGTGCTAGCGTCCAAGAGACCCAGTACTTC
>once|TRBV18|.|TRBJ2-4
CASSGSSQYF
TGTGCCAGCTCCGGTTCGTCCCAGTACTTC
>many|TRBV12-3/TRBV12-4|.|TRBJ2-5
CASSLVEETQYF
TGTGCCAGCAGTTTGGTTGAAGAGACCCAGTACTTC
>many|TRBV10-3|.|TRBJ1-3
CAIQAGQGSPSGNTIYF
TGTGCCATCCAGGCTGGCCAGGGAAGCCCCTCTGGAAACACCATATATTTT
>.|TRBV12-3/TRBV12-4|.|TRBJ1-6
CASSLQARGSSPLYF
TGTGCCAGCAGTTTACAGGCCAGGGGCAGTTCACCCCTCTACTTT
>few|TRBV12-3/TRBV12-4|TRBD1|TRBJ2-2
CASSFSSTGGWHTGELFF
TGTGCCAGCAGTTTTTCCAGCACAGGGGGCTGGCACACCGGGGAGCTGTTTTTT
>.|TRBV12-3/TRBV12-4|TRBD1|TRBJ2-5
CASSLADRDQETQYF
TGTGCCAGCAGTTTAGCCGACAGGGACCAAGAGACCCAGTACTTC
>few|TRBV25-1|.|TRBJ2-5
CASSEYGETQYF
TGTGCCAGCAGTGAATATGGGGAGACCCAGTACTTC
>.|TRBV18|.|TRBJ1-6
CASSPVTGTGDSPLHF
TGTGCCAGCTCACCAGTCACCGGGACGGGGGATTCACCCCTCCACTTT
>.|TRBV7-6|.|TRBJ2-3
CASSSRLDRGTDTQYF
TGTGCCAGCAGCTCGCGTTTGGACAGAGGCACAGATACGCAGTATTTT
>.|TRBV7-3|.|TRBJ1-1
CASSLNAGSDTEAFF
TGTGCCAGCAGCTTAAACGCAGGGAGTGACACTGAAGCTTTCTTT
>few|TRBV3-1|.|TRBJ1-5
CASSQASGQQPQHF
TGTGCCAGCAGCCAAGCATCGGGGCAACAGCCCCAGCATTTT
>few|TRBV12-3/TRBV12-4|TRBD1|TRBJ2-3
CASSSPGTATDTQYF
TGTGCCAGCAGTTCCCCCGGGACAGCCACAGATACGCAGTATTTT